Presented here are 31 T cell receptor beta chains from one specimen sequenced in a study of T cells after yellow fever vaccination. MiXCR, applied by TCRdb to the 5' RACE reads, yields one record per CDR3 protein. The sample lists some 350,000 distinct CDR3 sequences, 3% to 4.5% occurring once. Source: PBMCs, taken 5 days after the yellow fever booster vaccination. The receptors come from a man younger than 30 who received the YFV17D yellow fever vaccine.

A remark on this clonotype: The junction departs from germline at one end; a sequencing error may be responsible. This chain uses TRBV5-1 with TRBJ2-7; D ambiguous. Germline V gene sequence: CDR1 SGHRS, CDR2 YFSETQ. The CDR3 runs 13 residues. In DNA, the CDR3 is TGCACCAGCAGCCTAGGCAGCTCCTACGAGCAGTACTTC. It encodes CTSSLGSSYEQYF.

The CDR3 loop is CASSGDRGGTQYF. For the CDR3, the DNA is TGTGCCAGCAGCGGGGACAGAGGTGGGACCCAGTACTTC. The rearrangement joins TRBV7-6 to TRBJ2-5, with TRBD1 matching over 7 bases. Germline assignment: CDR1 SGHVS and CDR2 FNYEAQ. J gave up 7 bases and V 5 bases, and 7 bases lay outside the gene matches. CDR3 size: 13 residues.

This clonotype has just a few counts. This chain joins TRBV10-1 and TRBJ2-3, with D tentatively TRBD1 (5 bases). Germline V lookup: CDR1 WNHNN, CDR2 SYGVQD (reference sequence). Trimming stripped 6 bases from V and 3 bases from J, with 10 bases between. The CDR3 totals 13 residues. CDR3 loop: CASRMQGTDTQYF. The CDR3 DNA follows: TGCGCCAGCAGGATGCAGGGTACAGATACGCAGTATTTT.

This clonotype was seen a handful of times. CDR3: CSASQANSPLHF. Written as DNA, the CDR3 is TGCAGTGCAAGTCAGGCGAATTCACCCCTCCACTTT. The J gene is TRBJ1-6, the V gene TRBV20-1; D remains ambiguous. Trimming pared 6 bases from V and 7 bases from J, leaving 10 bases between. The CDR3 extends over 12 amino acids. Germline V gene lookup returns CDR1 DFQATT and CDR2 SNEGSKA (reference sequence).

The chain joins TRBV29-1 to TRBJ1-2; D possibly corresponds to TRBD1 (6 bases). Germline V gene sequence: CDR1 SQVTM, CDR2 ANQGSEA. Trimming took off 5 bases at V and 6 bases at J, with 19 bases between the two ends. This CDR3 is built from 14 residues. CDR3 nucleotide sequence: TGCAGCGTTCGAGGGGGAACGGGCCTTGATGGCTACACCTTC. Encoded protein: CSVRGGTGLDGYTF.

This clonotype was detected ten times or more. The chain carries TRBV27 and TRBJ1-5; D unresolved. This CDR3 has 14 residues. Trimming took 4 bases from V and 7 from J, leaving 14 bases between them. Germline CDR1 is MNHEY and CDR2 is SMNVEV (reference sequence). CDR3 in amino acids: CASSSRREEQPQHF. The DNA for the CDR3 is TGTGCCAGCAGTTCACGGAGGGAAGAACAGCCCCAGCATTTT.

The chain joins TRBV7-9 to TRBJ2-1; 9 bases are a match to TRBD1. The CDR3 is made up of 16 amino acids. V shed 4 bases, J shed 6 bases, and the junction held 10 bases outside the gene matches. The germline V gene has CDR1 SEHNR and CDR2 FQNEAQ (reference sequence). CDR3 amino acids: CASSSRRDRAFNEQFF. DNA for the CDR3: TGTGCCAGCAGCTCCCGGCGGGACAGGGCCTTCAATGAGCAGTTCTTC.

This clonotype turned up a few times. The rearrangement uses TRBV25-1 and TRBJ2-1; 9 bases match TRBD2. The CDR3 consists of 15 residues. The junction had 7 bases not matched to a gene; V was cut back by 1 base and J by 9 bases. Germline CDR1 and CDR2: MGHDK and SYGVNS. For the CDR3, the DNA is TGTGCCAGCAGTGAATTGCGGGGGGGGTCAGGTGAGCAGTTCTTC. This codes for CASSELRGGSGEQFF. Filled out from reference TRBV25-1 and TRBJ2-1, the complete variable domain reads EADIYQTPRYLVIGTGKKITLECSQTMGHDKMYWYQQDPGMELHLIHYSYGVNSTEKGDLSSESTVSRIRTEHFPLTLESARPSHTSQYLCASSELRGGSGEQFFGPGTRLTVL.

This clonotype has a count of ten or more. The chain combines TRBV29-1 with TRBJ2-1; D might be TRBD2 (6 bases). The CDR3 has 12 residues. Looked up from germline, CDR1 is SQVTM and CDR2 is ANQGSEA. Trimming cost V 6 bases and J 2 bases, with 8 bases left between them. In nucleotides, the CDR3 is TGCAGCGTGGAGGGAGCCTACAATGAGCAGTTCTTC. The encoded protein is CSVEGAYNEQFF.

This clonotype was seen only a few times. The chain joins TRBV4-1 to TRBJ2-5; D remains ambiguous. CDR3 length equals 15 residues. Germline V gene lookup returns CDR1 MGHRA and CDR2 YSYEKL. Trimming left V 3 bases short and J 4 bases short, with 15 bases between. CDR3 nucleotides: TGCGCCAGCAGCCAGGTGCGAGCGCCCCCAGAGACCCAGTACTTC. Translation: CASSQVRAPPETQYF.

In this sample, this clonotype turned up many times. The genes are TRBV5-1 and TRBJ1-1; D unresolved. Germline loops: CDR1 SGHRS, CDR2 YFSETQ. V was pared by 2 bases and J by 5 bases, with 10 bases between. The CDR3 consists of 13 residues. The CDR3 sequence: CASSFFEGTEAFF. The CDR3, as DNA: TGCGCCAGCAGCTTTTTTGAGGGTACTGAAGCTTTCTTT.

This clonotype was observed many times. The chain links TRBV6-1 to TRBJ2-7; 8 positions match TRBD2. V lost 6 bases and J lost 2; bases outside the gene matches: 18. Germline V CDR1 and CDR2: MNHNS, SASEGT. The CDR3 extends over 18 amino acids. CDR3 nucleotide sequence: TGTGCCAGCAGGGGACTAGTCGGTAGGGAGTTACGGACCTACGAGCAGTACTTC. It translates to CASRGLVGRELRTYEQYF.

This clonotype was counted between two and nine times. The J gene is TRBJ1-2, the V gene TRBV29-1; 9 nucleotides line up with TRBD1. The CDR3 has 12 amino acids. CDR1 and CDR2 from the germline V gene are SQVTM and ANQGSEA. Trimming at V came to 7 bases and at J to 8 bases, leaving 8 bases not matched to a gene. CDR3 coding DNA: TGCAGCGCCCCCGGGACAGGGAACGGCTACACCTTC. Its translation is CSAPGTGNGYTF.

The genes are TRBV20-1 and TRBJ2-4; D is possibly TRBD2 (5 bases). V lost 0 bases and J lost 3, with 6 bases in between. The germline CDR1 and CDR2 sequences are DFQATT and SNEGSKA (reference sequence). This CDR3 has 13 amino acids. CDR3 amino acids: CSARDGVKNIQYF. The CDR3 bases are TGCAGTGCTAGAGACGGGGTCAAAAACATTCAGTACTTC.

This clonotype was detected a few times. The chain couples TRBV11-2 to TRBJ2-2, with 9 bases identical to TRBD2. Looked up from germline, CDR1 is SGHAT and CDR2 is FQNNGV. This CDR3 has 16 amino acids. V lost 1 base, J lost 2 bases, and 2 bases stayed unmatched. The CDR3, as DNA: TGTGCCAGCAGCTTAGCGACTAGCGGAAACACCGGGGAGCTGTTTTTT. Translation gives CASSLATSGNTGELFF.

The chain links TRBV12-3 or TRBV12-4 to TRBJ2-7, with D unresolved. The CDR3 totals 12 residues. CDR3 DNA sequence: TGTGCCAGCAGTTTAATGGGGAACGAGCAGCACGTC. Protein: CASSLMGNEQHV.

DNA of the CDR3: TGTGCCAGCAGTGAGGGGGCATCTCTCTACGAGCAGTACGTC. It encodes CASSEGASLYEQYV. This chain joins TRBV6-1 and TRBJ2-7, with a weak D call TRBD1 (6 bases). Germline CDR1 reads MNHNS; CDR2 reads SASEGT. This CDR3 has 14 residues. Trimming shortened V by 3 bases and J by 3 bases, and 12 bases separated the two germline ends.

This clonotype occurred many times. The gene calls are TRBV9 and TRBJ2-2; 9 bases match TRBD1. From germline, CDR1 is SGDLS and CDR2 YYNGEE. This CDR3 spans 15 amino acids. With V trimmed by 2 bases and J by 6 bases, 5 bases remained unmatched. The CDR3 DNA follows: TGTGCCAGCAGCGTCAACAGGGGGCGCCCCGGGGAGCTGTTTTTT. Its translation: CASSVNRGRPGELFF.

This clonotype has a count of ten or more. The rearrangement uses TRBV7-6 and TRBJ2-1, with D unresolved. The ends were cut back, 2 bases at V and 8 bases at J, with 19 bases in the middle. Germline V gene lookup returns CDR1 SGHVS and CDR2 FNYEAQ. This CDR3 contains 16 residues. As DNA, the CDR3 is TGTGCCAGCAGCTTACTCCCCTCGTCGGTCCCCCATGAGCAGTTCTTC. Encoded protein: CASSLLPSSVPHEQFF.

This clonotype has at least ten counts. The V call is TRBV4-1, the J call TRBJ2-1; D gene ambiguous. The length of the CDR3 is 15 residues. Trimming pared 6 bases from V and 5 bases from J, leaving 17 bases between. CDR1 and CDR2 from the germline V gene are MGHRA and YSYEKL. CDR3 nucleotide sequence: TGCGCCAGCAGTGACTCCTCCAACACTAACAATGAGCAGTTCTTC. This gives the protein CASSDSSNTNNEQFF.

This clonotype was recorded a few times. V gene TRBV3-1 combines with J gene TRBJ2-7, with 10 bases identical to TRBD2. The CDR3 sequence is 17 residues long. Germline CDR1 is LGHDT and CDR2 is YNNKEL (reference sequence). V trimming: 2 bases; J trimming: 1 base; junction bases outside the gene matches: 8. CDR3 sequence (DNA): TGTGCCAGCAGCCAACTGCCTACTAGCGGGGTGTCCTACGAGCAGTACTTC. Translation: CASSQLPTSGVSYEQYF.

This clonotype was detected a few times. This chain uses TRBV4-3 with TRBJ2-1; 10 positions match TRBD2. Germline values: CDR1 LGHNA, CDR2 YSLEER. The CDR3 sequence is 17 residues long. Germline trimming cut 0 bases from V and 0 bases from J; bases unmatched to any gene: 2. Written as DNA, the CDR3 is TGCGCCAGCAGCCAAGATATAGCGGGGGGCTCCTACAATGAGCAGTTCTTC. It codes for CASSQDIAGGSYNEQFF.

This clonotype was seen at least ten times. The rearrangement joins TRBV5-1 to TRBJ2-7; 11 positions match TRBD1. This CDR3 spans 15 amino acids. The ends lost 4 bases at V and 1 base at J; junction bases unmatched: 4. Germline lookup yields CDR1 SGHRS and CDR2 YFSETQ. Written as DNA, the CDR3 is TGCGCCAGCAGCCCCGGACAGGGGGCGTCCTACGAGCAGTACGTC. Its translation is CASSPGQGASYEQYV.

This clonotype was counted only a few times. The CDR3 nucleotides are TGTGCCAGCAGCCATCCGACAGGGGAGGTCACCGGGGAGCTGTTTTTT. It codes for CASSHPTGEVTGELFF. The rearrangement joins TRBV7-9 to TRBJ2-2; 8 bases are shared with TRBD1. The CDR3 has 16 amino acids. The germline gives CDR1 SEHNR, CDR2 FQNEAQ (reference sequence). The ends lost 5 bases at V and 4 bases at J; junction bases unmatched: 9.

This clonotype was counted ten times or more. The chain is built from TRBV7-9 and TRBJ1-1, with D maybe TRBD1 (6 bases). The germline V and J ends were trimmed by 8 bases and 6 bases, with 19 bases remaining between them. Germline CDR1 reads SEHNR; CDR2 reads FQNEAQ (reference sequence). The CDR3 length is 14 residues. The CDR3 nucleotides are TGTGCCAGCCAATGGGACACAGGTTCGGCTGAAGCTTTCTTT. Encoded protein: CASQWDTGSAEAFF.

The chain joins TRBV21-1 to TRBJ2-2; the D call of TRBD1 is as the table states it, not checked on the DNA. TRBV21-1 is reported as a pseudogene. CDR3 length equals 20 residues. CDR3 nucleotides: TGTGCCAGCAGCCTTTTTTACCCCGGCAGGCAGACTCAGAACACCGGGGAGCTGTTTTTT. Residues: CASSLFYPGRQTQNTGELFF.

This clonotype was found a few times. The V and J genes are TRBV6-5 and TRBJ2-3; 9 bases line up with TRBD2. Germline CDR1 MNHEY, CDR2 SVGAGI. The ends lost 7 bases at V and 3 bases at J; junction bases unmatched: 8. This CDR3 has 15 residues. Here the CDR3 DNA reads TGTGCCAGCACCTCCCCGGGACTAGCAACAGATACGCAGTATTTT. Its translation: CASTSPGLATDTQYF.

This clonotype was picked up many times. V and J are TRBV27 and TRBJ1-4, with TRBD1 as a possible D gene (5 bases). CDR3 size: 18 residues. V lost 0 bases to trimming and J lost 8 bases, with 22 bases between them. Germline V lookup: CDR1 MNHEY, CDR2 SMNVEV (reference sequence). This chain's CDR3 is CASSLSRASYGAREKLFF. In nucleotides, the CDR3 is TGTGCCAGCAGTTTATCGCGGGCGTCGTATGGGGCTAGGGAAAAACTGTTTTTT.

With regard to this clonotype: An end of the junction differs from the germline gene, which may be a read error. The V call is TRBV5-6, the J call TRBJ2-7; D may be TRBD2 (5 bases). The germline CDR1 and CDR2 sequences are SGHDT and YYEEEE. The CDR3 totals 8 residues. The CDR3 region has the DNA TGTGCCAGCAGCGGGAGCCTGTTC. This sequence encodes CASSGSLF.

The table lists this clonotype with a few counts. CDR3 bases: TGTGCCAGCAGTTACTCTCAGGGCCGGAATGAGCAGTTCTTC. Residues: CASSYSQGRNEQFF. This sequence joins TRBV6-6 and TRBJ2-1, with a weak D call TRBD1 (5 bases). Trimming pared 0 bases from V and 7 bases from J, leaving 10 bases between. The CDR3 consists of 14 residues. Germline CDR1 MNHNY, CDR2 SVGAGI (reference sequence).

This clonotype was counted between two and nine times. The chain carries TRBV9 and TRBJ1-2, with D uncertain. There are 12 residues in the CDR3. Looked up from germline, CDR1 is SGDLS and CDR2 is YYNGEE. Deletions cut 0 bases from V and 14 bases from J, with 14 bases between. CDR3 sequence reads: CASSVGAEVQTF. Written as DNA, the CDR3 is TGTGCCAGCAGCGTAGGGGCGGAGGTTCAAACCTTC.